This T cell receptor beta chain was captured in a study of T-cell reconstitution after alpha-beta-depleted transplantation in children. In its sample, this clonotype was seen a few times. For TCRbeta, the library was prepared with unique molecular identifiers. Via MiXCR, TCRdb re-called the PCR reads, giving one row per CDR3 protein. The repertoire includes about 610,000 distinct CDR3 sequences, 10% of them detected once, and about 4% sits in the top ten. Germline V gene data show CDR1 as LGHNA and CDR2 as YSLEER. The ends were cut back, 0 bases at V and 0 bases at J, with 9 bases in the middle. The CDR3 spans 16 residues.

The rearrangement links TRBV4-3 to TRBJ2-1; D remains ambiguous. The source is a human donor who donated a stem cell graft to a child with acute myeloid leukemia. The material was PBMCs from the stem cell graft donor, obtained from the stem cell graft. For the CDR3, the DNA is TGCGCCAGCAGCCAAGATTGGCGAAGCTCCTACAATGAGCAGTTCTTC. Amino acid sequence: CASSQDWRSSYNEQFF.